The rows below give T cell receptor beta chains drawn from one sample of a study of CD4 T cells in relation to SARS-CoV-2 and coronaviruses. The antigens of these receptors remain unknown. Data came from immunoSEQ multiplex PCR; TCRdb stores just in-frame clones and leaves some out. The sample shows 43,000 or so clones, approximately 80% of them seen only once. The sequenced sample consisted of naive CD4+ T cells from PBMCs, cultured in vitro. Source of these receptors: an adult with COVID-19. CDR3s include the opening cysteine and the closing phenylalanine or tryptophan. The D gene is left open where the match is weak. Clone size appears in some rows only: once, few, many, or a class for an expanded clone.

d_call	v_call	clone_size	j_call	cdr3_aa	cdr3_nt
TRBD1	TRBV5-1	once	TRBJ1-4	CASSWGQGQSNEKLFF	TGCGCCAGCAGCTGGGGGCAGGGACAGTCGAATGAAAAACTGTTTTTT
-	TRBV2	-	TRBJ2-1	CASSPYNEQFF	TGTGCCAGCAGTCCATACAATGAGCAGTTCTTC
-	TRBV7-2	-	TRBJ2-3	CASSSETTQGDTQYF	TGTGCCAGCAGCAGCGAAACGACCCAGGGGGATACGCAGTATTTT
TRBD1	TRBV19	-	TRBJ1-5	CASSPDRAQPQHF	TGTGCCAGTAGCCCGGACAGGGCTCAGCCCCAGCATTTT
-	TRBV18	-	TRBJ2-1	CASSGTLNEQFF	TGTGCCAGCTCCGGGACTCTGAATGAGCAGTTCTTC
TRBD2	TRBV7-9	-	TRBJ2-3	CASSSRTSGITDTQYF	TGTGCCAGCAGCTCCCGGACTAGCGGGATCACAGATACGCAGTATTTT
TRBD2	TRBV6-2/TRBV6-3	few	TRBJ2-1	CASSKLAFSYNEQFF	TGTGCCAGCAGTAAACTAGCGTTCTCCTACAATGAGCAGTTCTTC
-	TRBV7-3	-	TRBJ2-2	CASSLMGVGSGELFF	TGTGCCAGCAGCTTAATGGGAGTGGGGTCCGGGGAGCTGTTTTTT
TRBD1	TRBV12-3/TRBV12-4	-	TRBJ2-7	CASTPGQFYEQYF	TGTGCCAGCACCCCGGGACAGTTCTACGAGCAGTACTTC
TRBD2	TRBV18	-	TRBJ2-1	CASSPPGGGYNEQFF	TGTGCCAGCTCACCACCGGGGGGGGGCTACAATGAGCAGTTCTTC
-	TRBV6-6	-	TRBJ1-3	CASSLRRGTTSGNTIYF	TGTGCCAGCAGTCTCCGTCGGGGCACTACCTCTGGAAACACCATATATTTT
-	TRBV27	-	TRBJ2-6	CASRALGSGANVLTF	TGTGCCAGCAGGGCGCTGGGATCTGGGGCCAACGTCCTGACTTTC
-	TRBV4-1	medium-sized	TRBJ2-3	CASSQEGRQAGDTQYF	TGCGCCAGCAGCCAAGAAGGTAGGCAGGCCGGAGATACGCAGTATTTT
TRBD2	TRBV10-3	-	TRBJ2-7	CAISESTSGYEQYF	TGTGCCATCAGTGAGTCGACTAGCGGCTACGAGCAGTACTTC
TRBD2	TRBV29-1	once	TRBJ2-1	CSVVLAGGFNEQFF	TGCAGCGTTGTCCTAGCGGGAGGTTTCAATGAGCAGTTCTTC
-	TRBV19	few	TRBJ2-4	CASSRTDLAKNIQYF	TGTGCCAGTAGTCGCACAGACCTAGCCAAAAACATTCAGTACTTC
-	TRBV30	-	TRBJ1-2	CAWSGLPAGLGYTF	TGTGCCTGGAGTGGACTCCCGGCGGGTCTTGGCTACACCTTC
-	TRBV19	-	TRBJ1-3	CASTGDRARGNTIYF	TGTGCCAGTACCGGAGACCGAGCGAGAGGAAACACCATATATTTT
-	TRBV25-1	once	TRBJ2-7	CASSHGATYEQYF	TGTGCCAGCAGTCACGGGGCAACCTACGAGCAGTACTTC
-	TRBV2	few	TRBJ1-5	CASSEARWDSNQPQHF	TGTGCCAGCAGTGAAGCAAGGTGGGATAGCAATCAGCCCCAGCATTTT
TRBD1	TRBV7-9	-	TRBJ1-1	CASSRGQAMLRAEAFF	TGTGCCAGCAGTCGGGGACAGGCCATGCTTAGGGCTGAAGCTTTCTTT
-	TRBV3-1/TRBV3-2	-	TRBJ2-3	CASSQRISPDTQYF	TGTGCCAGCAGCCAAAGGATTAGCCCAGATACGCAGTATTTT